A single sample gave rise to the 24 T cell receptor beta chains below, sequenced in a study of Ad26.COV2.S vaccination and SARS-CoV-2 variants. Using immunoSEQ multiplex PCR, the repertoire was profiled, and TCRdb retains in-frame clones only, with some absent. The data contain around 94,000 clones, roughly 80% of them seen just once; the ten biggest clones take up roughly 17%. This specimen was peripheral blood, taken after recovery from COVID-19. These receptors were taken from a human donor who had recovered from COVID-19.

The chain employs TRBV5-1 and TRBJ1-2; D is undetermined. Trimming cost V 0 bases and J 2 bases, with 8 bases left between them. This CDR3 is built from 14 residues. Germline V gene data show CDR1 as SGHRS and CDR2 as YFSETQ. The CDR3, as DNA: TGCGCCAGCAGCTTGGCCGTGGAGAACTATGGCTACACCTTC. Translated, it gives CASSLAVENYGYTF.

The genes are TRBV10-3 and TRBJ1-1, with D unclear. In germline, CDR1 is ENHRY, CDR2 SYGVKD. Between the trimmed V and J ends, which lost 6 bases and 3 bases, there was a span of 17 bases. CDR3 length equals 15 residues. In DNA, the CDR3 is TGTGCCATCAGGCCCGGAGGGAATGGTGACACTGAAGCTTTCTTT. This sequence encodes CAIRPGGNGDTEAFF.

The table lists this clone with a few counts. The chain is built from TRBV2 and TRBJ1-1; D call uncertain. Germline V lookup: CDR1 SNHLY, CDR2 FYNNEI. This CDR3 comprises 11 residues. Trimming removed 2 bases from V and 3 bases from J, with 1 base in between. In DNA form, the CDR3 reads TGTGCCAGCAGTGAATACACTGAAGCTTTCTTT. This translates into CASSEYTEAFF.

This chain connects TRBV6-4 to TRBJ1-5, with D unclear. The CDR3 sequence is 14 residues long. CDR1 MRHNA and CDR2 SNTAGT come from the germline V gene. With 5 bases removed from V and 0 bases from J, the gap between germline ends came to 8 bases. Written as DNA, the CDR3 is TGTGCCAGCAGTACAGATTATAGCAATCAGCCCCAGCATTTT. Its protein is CASSTDYSNQPQHF.

This clone has just one count. The chain has TRBV5-5 and TRBJ1-5, with D unclear. This CDR3 region has 17 residues. V was pared by 0 bases and J by 0 bases, with 13 bases between. Germline V CDR1 and CDR2: SGHKS, YYEKEE (reference sequence). In DNA form, the CDR3 reads TGTGCCAGCAGCTTGGTAGGAGGCTCATATAGCAATCAGCCCCAGCATTTT. Its protein product is CASSLVGGSYSNQPQHF.

This chain uses TRBV6-1 with TRBJ1-4, with D perhaps TRBD1 (5 bases). Trimming took 3 bases from V and 8 from J, leaving 13 bases between them. Germline CDR1 reads MNHNS; CDR2 reads SASEGT. The CDR3 loop spans 14 amino acids. The CDR3 bases are TGTGCCAGCAGTGAGGGGCCAACGGCCGAAAAACTGTTTTTT. This sequence encodes CASSEGPTAEKLFF.

This sequence joins TRBV7-3 and TRBJ2-7; D is possibly TRBD2 (5 bases). V lost 4 bases and J lost 2, with 12 bases in between. CDR3 length equals 14 residues. Looked up from germline, CDR1 is SGHTA and CDR2 is FQGTGA. CDR3 coding DNA: TGTGCCAGCAGCTCTCGAGGGTCTACCTACGAGCAGTACTTC. Its protein product is CASSSRGSTYEQYF. Combining the CDR3 with reference TRBV7-3 and TRBJ2-7 gives the whole variable domain GAGVSQTPSNKVTEKGKYVELRCDPISGHTALYWYRQSLGQGPEFLIYFQGTGAADDSGLPNDRFFAVRPEGSVSTLKIQRTERGDSAVYLCASSSRGSTYEQYFGPGTRLTVT.

Ten or more counts support this clone. The CDR3 region is CASSGLGLSNQPQHF. In DNA, the CDR3 is TGTGCCAGCAGTGGGCTGGGTCTAAGCAATCAGCCCCAGCATTTT. This chain links TRBV2 with TRBJ1-5; D ambiguous. The CDR3 contains 15 residues. Germline CDR1 SNHLY, CDR2 FYNNEI. V lost 4 bases and J 1 base, leaving 11 bases between the germline ends.

This chain connects TRBV7-9 to TRBJ1-1, with D unresolved. The V and J ends lost 5 bases and 4 bases respectively, with 17 bases between them. This CDR3 contains 15 residues. Germline assignment: CDR1 SEHNR and CDR2 FQNEAQ (reference sequence). CDR3 residues: CASSAMDLLSTEAFF. The CDR3 bases are TGTGCCAGCAGCGCCATGGACCTATTATCCACTGAAGCTTTCTTT.

In its sample, this clone was seen once. The chain couples TRBV9 to TRBJ2-1; 10 bases match TRBD1. CDR3 length equals 14 residues. Germline loops: CDR1 SGDLS, CDR2 YYNGEE. J was trimmed by 8 bases and V by 1 base; bases with no gene match: 3. In DNA, the CDR3 is TGTGCCAGCAGCGTATCGACAGGGGGCGATGAGCAGTTCTTC. It encodes CASSVSTGGDEQFF.

This chain links TRBV5-1 with TRBJ2-2; TRBD1 matches at 11 bases. The CDR3 is 17 amino acids. CDR1 is SGHRS and CDR2 is YFSETQ in the germline V gene. V dropped 0 bases and J dropped 3; count of bases not matched to a gene: 4. CDR3 nucleotide sequence: TGCGCCAGCAGCTTGGCCGGACAGGGGGCAGACACCGGGGAGCTGTTTTTT. Its translation: CASSLAGQGADTGELFF.

The chain employs TRBV30 and TRBJ1-2; TRBD1 matches 10 bases. There are 18 residues in the CDR3. CDR1 is GTSNPN and CDR2 is SVGIG in the germline V gene (reference sequence). J lost 0 bases, V lost 3 bases, and 13 bases had no gene match. CDR3: CAWRKIGTGEQTNYGYTF. CDR3 nucleotide sequence: TGTGCCTGGAGAAAGATCGGGACAGGGGAACAGACTAACTATGGCTACACCTTC.

J is TRBJ1-1 and V is TRBV25-1, with D possibly being TRBD1 (5 bases). CDR3 size: 16 residues. With 2 bases removed from V and 4 bases from J, the gap between germline ends came to 17 bases. Per the germline V gene, CDR1 is MGHDK and CDR2 is SYGVNS. The CDR3 is CASSEMRPGRGTEAFF. CDR3 sequence (DNA): TGTGCCAGCAGTGAAATGAGGCCGGGAAGGGGCACTGAAGCTTTCTTT.

The V gene is TRBV23-1, the J gene TRBJ2-7; a possible D gene is TRBD1 (5 bases). TRBV23-1 is an ORF, and what it does is uncertain. Trimming took 4 bases from V and 5 from J, leaving 18 bases between them. The CDR3 length is 15 residues. The CDR3 protein is CASSLWTPRGHEQYF. As DNA, the CDR3 is TGCGCCAGCAGTCTTTGGACACCCCGCGGTCACGAGCAGTACTTC.

V and J are TRBV12-5 and TRBJ2-1; D gene uncertain. Germline V gene lookup returns CDR1 LGHNT and CDR2 FRNRAP. Between the trimmed V and J ends, which lost 8 bases and 4 bases, there was a span of 12 bases. There are 13 residues in the CDR3. CDR3 protein: CASRDTTYNEQFF. In nucleotides, the CDR3 is TGTGCTAGTCGAGACACAACATACAATGAGCAGTTCTTC.

This chain links TRBV13 with TRBJ2-3; 7 nucleotides match TRBD2. Germline assignment: CDR1 PRHDT and CDR2 FYEKMQ (reference sequence). V gave up 0 bases and J gave up 4 bases; unmatched junction bases: 10. This CDR3 has 17 residues. CDR3 bases: TGTGCCAGCAGCTTAGGTCCTAGCGGATTGGGGGCAGATACGCAGTATTTT. This codes for CASSLGPSGLGADTQYF.

The chain joins TRBV7-2 to TRBJ2-3; D is unclear. Trimming took 5 bases from V and 2 from J, leaving 14 bases between them. Per germline, CDR1 SGHTA and CDR2 FQGNSA. The CDR3 loop spans 15 amino acids. CDR3 sequence (DNA): TGTGCCAGCAGCCGGAGCAGCCTTGTCACAGATACGCAGTATTTT. This encodes CASSRSSLVTDTQYF.

The chain employs TRBV7-9 and TRBJ2-2; TRBD1 matches at 8 bases. Germline loops: CDR1 SEHNR, CDR2 FQNEAQ (reference sequence). V shed 3 bases and J 8 bases; nucleotides not matched to a gene: 11. This CDR3 comprises 16 residues. Here the CDR3 DNA reads TGTGCCAGCAGCTTTGGGACAGGCCTTGAGAAAGGGGAGCTGTTTTTT. It codes for CASSFGTGLEKGELFF.

The chain links TRBV11-2 to TRBJ1-2, with TRBD1 identical over 8 bases. Germline V gene data show CDR1 as SGHAT and CDR2 as FQNNGV. With 5 bases clipped from V and 7 bases from J, the junction kept 9 bases outside the gene matches. The CDR3 loop spans 14 amino acids. The CDR3 region has the DNA TGTGCCAGCAGCCACGACAGGGGAAAAGGTGGCTACACCTTC. Translating it yields CASSHDRGKGGYTF.

This chain uses TRBV9 with TRBJ2-2, with TRBD2 identical over 8 bases. V dropped 4 bases and J dropped 0; count of bases not matched to a gene: 5. Germline-derived CDR1 and CDR2 are SGDLS and YYNGEE. The CDR3 has 16 amino acids. The CDR3 loop is CASSSAGDPNTGELFF. The CDR3 DNA follows: TGTGCCAGCAGCTCAGCGGGGGACCCGAACACCGGGGAGCTGTTTTTT.

The V gene is TRBV6-5, the J gene TRBJ1-5; D ambiguous. The CDR3 contains 12 residues. V lost 7 bases, J lost 4 bases, and 8 bases lay in between. In germline, CDR1 is MNHEY, CDR2 SVGAGI. The CDR3 region is CASTSGNQPQHF. As DNA, the CDR3 is TGTGCCAGCACGTCCGGGAATCAGCCCCAGCATTTT.

The J gene is TRBJ2-1, the V gene TRBV7-2; unclear D gene. The V and J ends lost 3 bases and 6 bases respectively, with 6 bases between them. This CDR3 contains 12 residues. Per germline, CDR1 SGHTA and CDR2 FQGNSA. The DNA of the CDR3 is TGTGCCAGCAGCTTTTCGGTCAATGAGCAGTTCTTC. This gives the protein CASSFSVNEQFF.

The chain joins TRBV10-3 to TRBJ1-2, with 7 bases aligning to TRBD1. The germline gives CDR1 ENHRY, CDR2 SYGVKD. The CDR3 sequence is 17 residues long. V lost 6 bases to trimming and J lost 1 base; unmatched junction nucleotides: 14. This chain's CDR3 is CAIRGPEQGGVNYGYTF. CDR3 in DNA: TGTGCCATCAGGGGACCAGAGCAGGGGGGAGTTAACTATGGCTACACCTTC.

The chain employs TRBV10-1 and TRBJ2-3, with TRBD2 matching over 11 bases. The germline V gene has CDR1 WNHNN and CDR2 SYGVQD (reference sequence). The V segment lost 4 bases and the J segment 8 bases; nucleotides outside the gene matches: 8. CDR3 length: 15 amino acids. The CDR3 protein is CASSAIAGGRGTQYF. The CDR3 nucleotides read TGCGCCAGCAGTGCTATAGCGGGGGGGCGGGGTACGCAGTATTTT.